This is a list of T cell receptor beta chains from one sample in a study of radiotherapy plus CTLA-4 blockade in lung cancer. Profiled with immunoSEQ multiplex PCR; TCRdb holds only in-frame clones, not every one. The table has under 110,000 clones, approximately 87% seen once; the top ten hold over 2%. This specimen was peripheral blood, taken from a patient treated with radiotherapy plus ipilimumab. The receptors here all came from a human donor with non-small cell lung cancer that progressed on radiotherapy plus ipilimumab. Some clones in this sample may be carry-over from other donors' samples. CDR3s include the opening cysteine and the closing phenylalanine or tryptophan. A D gene is named only where the DNA matches it firmly. For some rows the clone size is stated as once, few or many, or as a class when expanded; others skip it.

clone size	V gene	D gene	CDR3 length	J gene	CDR3 DNA	CDR3 protein
-	TRBV9	-	14	TRBJ2-5	TGTGCCAGCAGCGCCCACCAGGGTAGGGAGACCCAGTACTTC	CASSAHQGRETQYF
-	TRBV11-2	TRBD1	15	TRBJ1-2	TGTGCCAGCAGGGGTCTGACAGGGAAGATCTATGGCTACACCTTC	CASRGLTGKIYGYTF
-	TRBV21-1	-	14	TRBJ1-5	TGTGCCACTCCCCTTGGGGTCAAGAGTCAGCCCCAGCATTTT	CATPLGVKSQPQHF
-	TRBV14	TRBD1	16	TRBJ1-1	TGTGCCAGCAGCCAAGTTGCAGGGGGTTTATACACTGAAGCTTTCTTT	CASSQVAGGLYTEAFF
-	TRBV13	TRBD1	18	TRBJ1-2	TGTGCCAGCAGCCGCCCAGACAGACAGGGGGAGGGTGTTTTTGGCTACACCTTC	CASSRPDRQGEGVFGYTF
-	TRBV30	-	12	TRBJ1-4	TGTGCCTGGAGTCGGGACTCGGGAAAACTGTTTTTT	CAWSRDSGKLFF
-	TRBV6-5	-	14	TRBJ2-7	TGTGCCAGCAGTCCTCCCAGGGGTTCCTACGAGCAGTACTTC	CASSPPRGSYEQYF
-	TRBV2	TRBD1	15	TRBJ1-2	TGTGCCAGCAGCGCTGGACAGGGGGGAGACTATGGCTACACCTTC	CASSAGQGGDYGYTF
-	TRBV5-1	TRBD2	14	TRBJ2-5	TGCGCCAGCAGCCCGGGGACTAGCGAAGAGACCCAGTACTTC	CASSPGTSEETQYF
once	TRBV5-1	TRBD2	20	TRBJ2-3	TGCGCCAGCAGCTTGCTCCCGCCGGGACTAGCGGGGAAAAGCACAGATACGCAGTATTTT	CASSLLPPGLAGKSTDTQYF
-	TRBV7-2	-	15	TRBJ1-3	TGTGCCAGCAGCTTAGCTGGACACCCTGGAAACACCATATATTTT	CASSLAGHPGNTIYF